The T cell receptor beta chain described here comes from a study of T cells in tumors after PD-1 blockade. Whole-study context: Patients had no prior checkpoint blockade, systemic immunosuppressants, or anti-cancer therapy within 4 weeks. Mean per blood sample: 113,528 templates (about 24,000-280,000), 36,536 unique clonotypes. Study outcomes and limitations: About 41% of tumor TCR clonotypes were also found in blood.

Comments on this clone: Its specificity is not known.

Input was roughly 616 ng to 6,004 ng of genomic DNA from tumor or blood. Clones were read by immunoSEQ multiplex PCR, and TCRdb kept only the in-frame ones, dropping some. The profile shows approximately 50,000 clones, more than 65% of them singletons. The V segment lost 0 bases and the J segment 4 bases; nucleotides outside the gene matches: 32. The V gene's germline CDR1 is KGHSH and CDR2 LQKENI. This CDR3 region has 24 residues. The source is a human donor with advanced basal cell or squamous cell carcinoma (not recorded which). Sample: PBMCs, taken before anti-PD-1 therapy. J is TRBJ2-7 and V is TRBV18; 8 bases align to TRBD2. The CDR3 DNA is TGTGCCAGCTCACCACCGAGCCATTTGGACGGACCGATGTGGCGGGAGGCCACTGGGTACGAGCAGTACTTC. Encoded protein: CASSPPSHLDGPMWREATGYEQYF.